This TCR beta chain comes out of a study of memory CD4+ T cells and cytomegalovirus serostatus. As for the study in general: Of the healthy Belgian adults, fewer than 10 were CMV seropositive and 20 to 30 seronegative.

This CDR3 comprises 14 residues. Between the trimmed V and J ends, which lost 5 bases and 2 bases, there was a span of 12 bases. Germline V gene lookup returns CDR1 MNHEY and CDR2 SMNVEV (reference sequence). The sort gate was single viable CD3+CD4+CD8-CD45RO+ cells for memory CD4+ T cells. TCRdb's table, derived via immunoSEQ multiplex PCR, lists solely in-frame clones and lacks some. The sample records around 50,000 clones, around 78% being singletons. The gene calls are TRBV27 and TRBJ1-1, with D perhaps TRBD1 (6 bases). The sample consisted of memory CD4+ T cells from blood. The sequence was obtained from an adult in good health and CMV-seronegative. The CDR3 loop reads CASSARTENTEAFF. The CDR3 coding sequence is TGTGCCAGCAGTGCCCGGACAGAAAACACTGAAGCTTTCTTT.